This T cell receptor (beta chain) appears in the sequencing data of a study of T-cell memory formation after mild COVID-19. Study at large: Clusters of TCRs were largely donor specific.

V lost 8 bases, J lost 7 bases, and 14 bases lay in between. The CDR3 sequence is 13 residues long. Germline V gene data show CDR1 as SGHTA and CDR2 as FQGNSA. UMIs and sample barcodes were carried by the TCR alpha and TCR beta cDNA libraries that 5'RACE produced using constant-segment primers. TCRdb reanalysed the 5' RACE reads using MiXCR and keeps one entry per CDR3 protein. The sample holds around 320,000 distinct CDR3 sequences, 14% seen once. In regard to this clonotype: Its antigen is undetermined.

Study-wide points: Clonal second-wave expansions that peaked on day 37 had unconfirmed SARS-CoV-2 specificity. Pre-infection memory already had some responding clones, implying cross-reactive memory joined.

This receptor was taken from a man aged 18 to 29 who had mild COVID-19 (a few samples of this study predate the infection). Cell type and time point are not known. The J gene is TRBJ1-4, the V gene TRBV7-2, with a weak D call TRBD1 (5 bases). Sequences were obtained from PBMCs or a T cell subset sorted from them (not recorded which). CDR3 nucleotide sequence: TGTGCCAGCGGGGCGGATAGAGGTGAAAAACTGTTTTTT. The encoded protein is CASGADRGEKLFF.